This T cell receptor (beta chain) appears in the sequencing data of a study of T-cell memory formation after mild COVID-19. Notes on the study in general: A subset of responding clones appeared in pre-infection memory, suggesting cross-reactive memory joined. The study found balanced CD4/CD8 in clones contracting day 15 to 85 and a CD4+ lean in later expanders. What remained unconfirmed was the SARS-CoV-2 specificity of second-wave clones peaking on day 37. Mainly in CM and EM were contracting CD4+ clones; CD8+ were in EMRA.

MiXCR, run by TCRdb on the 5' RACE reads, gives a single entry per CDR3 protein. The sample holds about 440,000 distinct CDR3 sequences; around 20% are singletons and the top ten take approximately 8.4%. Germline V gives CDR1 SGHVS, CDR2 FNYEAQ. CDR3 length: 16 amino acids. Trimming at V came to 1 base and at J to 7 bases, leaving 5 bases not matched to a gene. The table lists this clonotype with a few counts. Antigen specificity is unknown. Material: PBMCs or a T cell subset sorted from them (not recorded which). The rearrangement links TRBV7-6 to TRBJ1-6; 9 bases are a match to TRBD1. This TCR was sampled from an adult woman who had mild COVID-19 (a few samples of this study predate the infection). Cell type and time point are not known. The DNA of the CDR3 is TGTGCCAGCAGCTTAGGGACAGGGGTGAAAAATTCACCCCTCCACTTT. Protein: CASSLGTGVKNSPLHF.